This T cell receptor beta chain was retrieved from a study of OX40 agonist ivuxolimab in advanced cancers. Here immunoSEQ multiplex PCR was the method, and the copy in TCRdb shows in-frame clones only, minus some. The table includes approximately 74,000 clones, roughly nine tenths detected once. This CDR3 contains 13 residues. Germline assignment: CDR1 MDHEN and CDR2 SYDVKM. V lost 7 bases and J lost 8; bases outside the gene matches: 5. Study-wide results and limits: Mean expanded clone counts were higher in CD8+ than CD4+ T cells.

Concerning this clone itself: Its antigen is undetermined.

This chain connects TRBV28 to TRBJ1-4; TRBD1 aligns across 9 bases. The clonotype comes from an adult with an advanced solid tumor such as melanoma, head and neck, liver or kidney cancer. Sequences were derived from CD4+ or CD8+ T cells sorted from blood, sampled in a trial of the OX40 agonist ivuxolimab. The CDR3 loop is CASKQGAVEKLFF. CDR3 DNA sequence: TGTGCCAGCAAACAGGGGGCGGTCGAAAAACTGTTTTTT. Full variable domain (missing parts from reference TRBV28 and TRBJ1-4): DVKVTQSSRYLVKRTGEKVFLECVQDMDHENMFWYRQDPGLGLRLIYFSYDVKMKEKGDIPEGYSVSREKKERFSLILESASTNQTSMYLCASKQGAVEKLFFGSGTQLSVL.